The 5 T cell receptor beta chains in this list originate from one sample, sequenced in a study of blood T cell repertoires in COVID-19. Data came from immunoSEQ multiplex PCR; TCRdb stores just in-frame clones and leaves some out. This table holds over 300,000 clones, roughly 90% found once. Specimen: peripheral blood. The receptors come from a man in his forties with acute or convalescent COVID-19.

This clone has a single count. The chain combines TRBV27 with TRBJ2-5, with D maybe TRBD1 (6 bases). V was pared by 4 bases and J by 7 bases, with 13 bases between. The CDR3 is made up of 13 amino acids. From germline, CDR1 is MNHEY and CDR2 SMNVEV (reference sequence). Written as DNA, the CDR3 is TGTGCCAGCAGTTCAACAGGGCCTGGGACCCAGTACTTC. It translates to CASSSTGPGTQYF.

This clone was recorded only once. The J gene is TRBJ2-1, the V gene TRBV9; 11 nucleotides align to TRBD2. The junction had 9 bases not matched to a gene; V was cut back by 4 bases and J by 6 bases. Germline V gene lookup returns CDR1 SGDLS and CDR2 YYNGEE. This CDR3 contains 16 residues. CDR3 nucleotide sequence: TGTGCCAGCAGCACCCGGACTAGCGGGCGCCTCAATGAGCAGTTCTTC. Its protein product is CASSTRTSGRLNEQFF.

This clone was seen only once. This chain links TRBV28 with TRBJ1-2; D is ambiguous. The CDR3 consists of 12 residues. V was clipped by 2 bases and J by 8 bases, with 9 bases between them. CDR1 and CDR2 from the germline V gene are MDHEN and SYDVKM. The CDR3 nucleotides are TGTGCCAGCAGTTTAGCCGGGGAGGGCTACACCTTC. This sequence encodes CASSLAGEGYTF.

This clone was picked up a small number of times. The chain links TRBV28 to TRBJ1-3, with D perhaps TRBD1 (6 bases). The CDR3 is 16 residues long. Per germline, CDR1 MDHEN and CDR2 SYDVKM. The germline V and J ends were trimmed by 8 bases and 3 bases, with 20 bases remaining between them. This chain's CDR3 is CASGGQVGFLGNTIYF. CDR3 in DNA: TGTGCCAGCGGGGGACAAGTGGGGTTCCTTGGAAACACCATATATTTT.

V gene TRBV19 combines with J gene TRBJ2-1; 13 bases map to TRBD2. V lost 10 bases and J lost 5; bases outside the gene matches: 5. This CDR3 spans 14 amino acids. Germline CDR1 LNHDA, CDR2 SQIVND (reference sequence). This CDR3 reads CATLTSGRNNEQFF. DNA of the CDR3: TGTGCCACCTTGACTAGCGGGAGGAACAATGAGCAGTTCTTC.